This is a list of T cell receptor beta chains from one sample in a study of T cell responses to AZD1222 COVID-19 vaccine. Here immunoSEQ multiplex PCR was the method, and the copy in TCRdb shows in-frame clones only, minus some. The sample contains 84,000 or so clones, approximately 91% of which appear only once. The input for sequencing was peripheral blood, taken on day 0 of MenACWY control vaccination. The receptor set was obtained from an adult in good health. Each CDR3 is given with its conserved first and last residue. The D gene is left open where the match is weak. For some rows the clone size is stated as once, few or many, or as a class when expanded; others skip it.

TRBJ1-4,TRBV7-9,NA,NA,CASSPRPLDGAGNEKLFF,TGTGCCAGCAGCCCGCGCCCGCTGGACGGGGCAGGTAATGAAAAACTGTTTTTT
TRBJ2-1,TRBV7-2,NA,NA,CASRPQLSNEQFF,TGTGCCAGCAGACCCCAATTATCCAATGAGCAGTTCTTC
TRBJ1-5,TRBV7-2,NA,NA,CASSLWINQPQHF,TGTGCCAGCAGCTTATGGATCAATCAGCCCCAGCATTTT
TRBJ1-4,TRBV15,NA,NA,CATSKGRTNEKLFF,TGTGCCACCAGCAAGGGGAGAACTAATGAAAAACTGTTTTTT
TRBJ2-7,TRBV19,NA,TRBD1,CASSSPGQGAVQYF,TGTGCCAGTAGTAGCCCCGGACAGGGGGCTGTGCAGTACTTC
TRBJ2-5,TRBV11-2,NA,TRBD2,CASSYRGGAQETQYF,TGTGCCAGCAGCTACCGCGGGGGGGCTCAAGAGACCCAGTACTTC
TRBJ2-1,TRBV5-1,once,TRBD1,CASSLVAGGDEQFF,TGCGCCAGCAGCTTGGTGGCAGGGGGCGATGAGCAGTTCTTC
TRBJ2-2,TRBV11-3,NA,NA,CASGQMSNTGELFF,TGTGCCAGCGGACAGATGTCGAACACCGGGGAGCTGTTTTTT
TRBJ2-5,TRBV7-2,NA,NA,CASSSRTNQETQYF,TGTGCCAGCAGCTCCAGGACAAACCAAGAGACCCAGTACTTC
TRBJ1-1,TRBV29-1,once,NA,CSVPGASAEAFF,TGCAGCGTCCCAGGGGCCTCCGCTGAAGCTTTCTTT
TRBJ1-1,TRBV7-9,NA,TRBD1,CASRGDRGLGLNTEAFF,TGTGCCAGCAGGGGGGACAGGGGACTCGGCTTGAACACTGAAGCTTTCTTT
TRBJ2-5,TRBV11-2,few,TRBD1,CASSLQGFTETQYF,TGTGCCAGCAGCCTACAGGGGTTCACAGAGACCCAGTACTTC
TRBJ2-5,TRBV29-1,NA,TRBD2,CSVEASGGEWETQYF,TGCAGCGTTGAAGCTAGCGGGGGGGAATGGGAGACCCAGTACTTC
TRBJ1-2,TRBV4-1,NA,TRBD1,CASSQAPGTGTYGYTF,TGCGCCAGCAGCCAGGCCCCCGGGACAGGAACCTATGGCTACACCTTC
TRBJ2-2,TRBV19,NA,NA,CASSIWGRNTGELFF,TGTGCCAGTAGTATCTGGGGGCGGAACACCGGGGAGCTGTTTTTT
TRBJ2-2,TRBV18,NA,NA,CASSPGETNTGELFF,TGTGCCAGCTCACCGGGAGAGACGAACACCGGGGAGCTGTTTTTT
TRBJ1-1,TRBV27,NA,NA,CASSLYRVTEAFF,TGTGCCAGCAGTTTATACAGGGTCACTGAAGCTTTCTTT
TRBJ2-7,TRBV6-5,NA,TRBD1,CASSLDRASYEQYF,TGTGCCAGCAGTCTGGACAGGGCCTCCTACGAGCAGTACTTC
TRBJ1-2,TRBV5-1,NA,TRBD1,CASRDRERDGYTF,TGCGCCAGCAGGGACAGGGAGCGGGATGGCTACACCTTC
TRBJ1-2,TRBV6-5,NA,NA,CASTERPDYGYTF,TGTGCCAGCACCGAACGACCCGACTATGGCTACACCTTC
TRBJ2-7,TRBV5-6,NA,TRBD2,CASSPIRAGGRAEQYF,TGTGCCAGCAGCCCGATTCGAGCGGGGGGGCGGGCCGAGCAGTACTTC
TRBJ2-2,TRBV3-1/TRBV3-2,once,NA,CASRSSPPRSTGELFF,TGTGCCAGCAGGTCCTCCCCTCCGCGTAGCACCGGGGAGCTGTTTTTT
TRBJ1-4,TRBV28,NA,TRBD1,CASSSTGGANEKLFF,TGTGCCAGCAGTTCCACAGGGGGCGCAAATGAAAAACTGTTTTTT
TRBJ1-1,TRBV21-1,NA,NA,CASSKTGNTEAFF,TGTGCCAGCAGCAAGACAGGGAACACTGAAGCTTTCTTT
TRBJ2-3,TRBV7-2,NA,TRBD1,CASASSGTGSRDTQYF,TGTGCCAGCGCTTCTTCCGGGACAGGGTCGAGGGATACGCAGTATTTT
TRBJ2-7,TRBV11-2,once,NA,CASSLGQRASYEQYF,TGTGCCAGCAGCTTAGGGCAGAGAGCCTCCTACGAGCAGTACTTC
TRBJ2-6,TRBV9,NA,NA,CASSVGTVSGANVLTF,TGTGCCAGCAGCGTAGGGACAGTCTCTGGGGCCAACGTCCTGACTTTC
TRBJ2-5,TRBV28,once,NA,CASSPWGLRETQYF,TGTGCCAGCAGTCCGTGGGGGCTGAGGGAGACCCAGTACTTC
TRBJ2-7,TRBV6-4,NA,NA,CASSRVRQGRDEQYF,TGTGCCAGCAGCAGGGTCCGACAGGGGAGGGACGAGCAGTACTTC
TRBJ2-1,TRBV4-1,NA,NA,CASSQLEAYNEQFF,TGCGCCAGCAGCCAACTGGAAGCCTACAATGAGCAGTTCTTC
TRBJ1-1,TRBV18,NA,NA,CASSPYRDTEAFF,TGTGCCAGCTCACCATACAGGGACACTGAAGCTTTCTTT
TRBJ1-1,TRBV2,NA,NA,CASGRNPNTEAFF,TGTGCCAGCGGTCGGAATCCGAACACTGAAGCTTTCTTT
TRBJ2-1,TRBV11-2,NA,TRBD1,CASSLGGDRDRYNEQFF,TGTGCCAGCAGCTTAGGTGGGGACCGGGACAGGTACAATGAGCAGTTCTTC
TRBJ1-1,TRBV29-1,NA,NA,CSVEDRRVGAFF,TGCAGCGTTGAAGATCGGCGGGTCGGAGCTTTCTTT
TRBJ2-7,TRBV5-4,few,NA,CASSFTQGGSVYEQYF,TGTGCCAGCAGCTTCACCCAGGGAGGTTCTGTCTACGAGCAGTACTTC
TRBJ2-2,TRBV11-2,NA,TRBD2,CASSLAGGKNTGELFF,TGTGCCAGCAGCTTAGCGGGAGGGAAGAACACCGGGGAGCTGTTTTTT
TRBJ2-5,TRBV7-2,NA,NA,CASSLSGAGETQYF,TGTGCCAGCAGCTTGTCGGGGGCCGGAGAGACCCAGTACTTC
TRBJ1-2,TRBV5-1,NA,TRBD1,CASSLGGDGYGYTF,TGCGCCAGCAGCTTAGGGGGCGACGGCTATGGCTACACCTTC
TRBJ1-4,TRBV19,NA,TRBD1,CASSRTGGEKLFF,TGTGCCAGTAGCCGAACAGGGGGGGAAAAACTGTTTTTT
TRBJ2-2,TRBV20-1,NA,TRBD2,CSASSSGGYTGELFF,TGCAGTGCTAGTTCAAGCGGGGGCTACACCGGGGAGCTGTTTTTT
TRBJ1-2,TRBV10-3,NA,NA,CAISEAGPTGYTF,TGTGCCATCAGTGAGGCGGGCCCGACTGGCTACACCTTC
TRBJ1-2,TRBV5-5,NA,NA,CASWEGGGEIWSSYTF,TGTGCCTCCTGGGAGGGGGGAGGTGAGATTTGGAGTAGCTACACCTTC
TRBJ1-1,TRBV5-1,few,NA,CASSLVRDTEAFF,TGCGCCAGCAGCTTGGTGAGGGACACTGAAGCTTTCTTT
TRBJ1-2,TRBV5-6,once,NA,CAGEDSRNYGYTF,TGTGCCGGTGAGGACAGCCGTAACTATGGCTACACCTTC
TRBJ1-2,TRBV5-4,NA,TRBD1,CASSLQGANYGYTF,TGTGCCAGCAGCTTACAGGGGGCCAACTATGGCTACACCTTC
TRBJ1-1,TRBV11-3,NA,NA,CASSPTRWPDEAFF,TGTGCCAGCAGCCCTACGAGATGGCCGGACGAAGCTTTCTTT
TRBJ2-5,TRBV19,NA,NA,CASSPETQYF,TGTGCCAGTAGTCCAGAGACCCAGTACTTC
TRBJ2-5,TRBV4-3,NA,NA,CASSQGRKETQYF,TGCGCCAGCAGCCAAGGACGGAAAGAGACCCAGTACTTC
TRBJ1-2,TRBV19,NA,NA,CASRRGDYGYTF,TGTGCCAGTAGGAGGGGGGACTATGGCTACACCTTC
TRBJ2-1,TRBV7-6,NA,TRBD2,CASSLWTSMGNEQFF,TGTGCCAGCAGCTTGTGGACTAGTATGGGCAATGAGCAGTTCTTC
TRBJ1-5,TRBV19,NA,NA,CASTDSNQPQHF,TGTGCCAGTACCGATAGCAATCAGCCCCAGCATTTT
TRBJ1-1,TRBV7-9,NA,TRBD1,CASSSTGEGTEAFF,TGTGCCAGCAGTTCTACAGGGGAGGGTACTGAAGCTTTCTTT
TRBJ1-2,TRBV6-6,once,NA,CASSYSNTGVPYGYTF,TGTGCCAGCAGTTACTCGAATACGGGGGTCCCCTATGGCTACACCTTC
TRBJ2-1,TRBV9,NA,NA,CASSANRGGPIDEQFF,TGTGCCAGCAGCGCCAACAGGGGGGGCCCAATTGATGAGCAGTTCTTC
TRBJ2-4,TRBV6-5,NA,NA,CASSLGVAKNIQYF,TGTGCCAGCAGTTTGGGCGTAGCCAAAAACATTCAGTACTTC
TRBJ2-7,TRBV7-2,NA,TRBD2,CASSPSGEWSVRQYF,TGTGCCAGCAGTCCTAGCGGGGAATGGTCTGTTCGGCAGTACTTC
TRBJ1-4,TRBV27,NA,NA,CASSLWAVRNTNEKLFF,TGTGCCAGCAGTTTATGGGCAGTTCGGAATACTAATGAAAAACTGTTTTTT